Listed below are T cell receptor beta chains from one sample, sequenced in a study of shared clonotypes between healthy human individuals. Here immunoSEQ multiplex PCR was the method, and the copy in TCRdb shows in-frame clones only, minus some. The data show about a million clones, roughly 80% seen once. Sequenced input: memory CD4+ T cells sorted from blood. The source of these receptors is a man aged 18 to 29 in good health. The CDR3 runs from the conserved cysteine through the conserved F or W. The order of the fields is clone size, V gene, D gene, J gene, CDR3 protein, CDR3 DNA. A D gene is named only where the DNA matches it firmly. Only part of the rows carry a size: once, few, many, or a class if the clone is expanded.

size: NA
V: TRBV19
D: NA
J: TRBJ1-5
CDR3: CASSIEVIGNQPQHF
DNA: TGTGCCAGTAGTATAGAGGTAATCGGCAATCAGCCTCAGCATTTT

size: few
V: TRBV5-1
D: NA
J: TRBJ2-3
CDR3: CASSLAGQVGVDTQYF
DNA: TGCGCCAGCAGCTTGGCCGGTCAAGTAGGGGTAGATACGCAGTATTTT

size: few
V: TRBV20-1
D: NA
J: TRBJ1-1
CDR3: CSAVRNTEAFF
DNA: TGCAGTGCCGTTCGAAACACTGAAGCTTTCTTT

size: NA
V: TRBV19
D: TRBD1
J: TRBJ2-5
CDR3: CASSRGQGLIETQYF
DNA: TGTGCCAGTAGCAGGGGACAGGGTCTTATCGAGACCCAGTACTTC

size: once
V: TRBV30
D: NA
J: TRBJ1-2
CDR3: CAWGTSYGYTF
DNA: TGTGCCTGGGGTACCAGCTATGGCTACACCTTC

size: NA
V: TRBV10-3
D: NA
J: TRBJ2-3
CDR3: CAISDRHGTDTQYF
DNA: TGTGCCATCAGTGACAGACATGGCACAGATACGCAGTATTTT

size: once
V: TRBV7-2
D: NA
J: TRBJ2-5
CDR3: CASSLARETQYF
DNA: TGTGCCAGCAGCTTAGCGCGCGAGACCCAGTACTTC

size: NA
V: TRBV2
D: NA
J: TRBJ2-7
CDR3: CASKEGTYEQYF
DNA: TGTGCCAGCAAGGAGGGGACCTACGAGCAGTACTTC

size: NA
V: TRBV19
D: TRBD1
J: TRBJ1-2
CDR3: CASSVEQGPGGYTF
DNA: TGTGCCAGTAGTGTCGAACAGGGGCCTGGTGGCTACACCTTC

size: NA
V: TRBV6-5
D: TRBD2
J: TRBJ2-5
CDR3: CASSPGGRKGETQYF
DNA: TGTGCCAGCAGTCCAGGCGGGAGGAAGGGGGAGACCCAGTACTTC

size: NA
V: TRBV7-8
D: TRBD1
J: TRBJ1-6
CDR3: CASSLVLGGGSPLHF
DNA: TGTGCCAGCAGCTTAGTTCTAGGGGGCGGTTCACCCCTCCACTTT

size: NA
V: TRBV11-3
D: NA
J: TRBJ1-2
CDR3: CASSLVPRSYPLLNYGYTF
DNA: TGTGCCAGCAGCTTAGTCCCCAGGAGCTACCCACTTCTTAACTATGGCTACACCTTC

size: NA
V: TRBV18
D: TRBD2
J: TRBJ2-1
CDR3: CASSPGGTAENEQFF
DNA: TGTGCCAGCTCACCGGGGGGGACCGCAGAGAATGAGCAGTTCTTC

size: NA
V: TRBV2
D: TRBD2
J: TRBJ2-7
CDR3: CASSPSRRGGSYEQYF
DNA: TGTGCCAGCAGTCCCTCCAGGCGCGGGGGGTCCTACGAGCAGTACTTC

size: few
V: TRBV30
D: TRBD1
J: TRBJ2-7
CDR3: CAWTRDSPYEQYF
DNA: TGTGCCTGGACCCGGGACAGTCCCTACGAGCAGTACTTC

size: NA
V: TRBV10-1
D: NA
J: TRBJ1-5
CDR3: CASSVRDGSLSAPAF
DNA: TGCGCCAGCAGTGTAAGGGACGGGAGCCTATCAGCCCCAGCATTT

size: NA
V: TRBV27
D: TRBD1
J: TRBJ2-2
CDR3: CASSSGTGATGELFF
DNA: TGTGCCAGCAGTTCCGGGACAGGGGCCACCGGGGAGCTGTTTTTT

size: NA
V: TRBV5-1
D: TRBD1
J: TRBJ2-2
CDR3: CASTTGGGTGELFF
DNA: TGCGCCAGCACGACAGGGGGCGGTACCGGGGAGCTGTTTTTT

size: NA
V: TRBV5-4
D: NA
J: TRBJ1-4
CDR3: CASSLDPHGNEKLFF
DNA: TGTGCCAGCAGCTTGGATCCCCACGGAAATGAAAAACTGTTTTTT

size: NA
V: TRBV7-8
D: NA
J: TRBJ2-7
CDR3: CASSQQGPGEQYF
DNA: TGTGCCAGCAGTCAACAGGGTCCAGGCGAGCAGTACTTC

size: NA
V: TRBV28
D: NA
J: TRBJ2-1
CDR3: CAIVGAYNEQFF
DNA: TGTGCCATAGTTGGGGCCTACAATGAGCAGTTCTTC

size: NA
V: TRBV30
D: NA
J: TRBJ1-1
CDR3: CACLTLSGTEAFF
DNA: TGTGCCTGCCTTACCCTTTCTGGGACTGAAGCTTTCTTT

size: NA
V: TRBV5-1
D: NA
J: TRBJ1-3
CDR3: CASSFGTPAGNTIYF
DNA: TGCGCCAGCAGCTTCGGGACTCCCGCTGGAAACACCATATATTTT

size: once
V: TRBV7-2
D: TRBD1
J: TRBJ1-4
CDR3: CASSRDRGELFF
DNA: TGTGCCAGCAGCCGGGACAGGGGGGAACTGTTTTTT

size: NA
V: TRBV4-1
D: TRBD1
J: TRBJ2-3
CDR3: CASSQESVTGFYDTQYF
DNA: TGCGCCAGCAGCCAAGAGTCTGTGACAGGGTTTTACGATACGCAGTATTTT

size: NA
V: TRBV11-3
D: TRBD1
J: TRBJ1-1
CDR3: CASSLRGRAGGDEAFF
DNA: TGTGCCAGCAGCTTAAGGGGCCGGGCAGGGGGCGATGAAGCTTTCTTT

size: NA
V: TRBV5-5
D: NA
J: TRBJ2-3
CDR3: CASSSGSGISTDTQYF
DNA: TGTGCCAGCAGCTCCGGATCCGGGATTAGCACAGATACGCAGTATTTT

size: NA
V: TRBV11-3
D: TRBD2
J: TRBJ2-1
CDR3: CASSLGSSGYNEQFF
DNA: TGTGCCAGCAGCTTAGGGTCTAGCGGCTACAATGAGCAGTTCTTC

size: NA
V: TRBV4-3
D: NA
J: TRBJ2-7
CDR3: CASSQDLGSREQYF
DNA: TGCGCCAGCAGCCAAGATCTGGGGTCGCGGGAGCAGTACTTC

size: NA
V: TRBV30
D: NA
J: TRBJ1-4
CDR3: CACREQGNEKLFF
DNA: TGTGCCTGCAGGGAGCAGGGTAATGAAAAACTGTTTTTT

size: NA
V: TRBV5-4
D: TRBD2
J: TRBJ2-7
CDR3: CASSLVIVAGGLYEQYF
DNA: TGTGCCAGCAGCCTGGTTATTGTAGCGGGGGGCCTCTACGAGCAGTACTTC

size: NA
V: TRBV10-3
D: NA
J: TRBJ2-7
CDR3: CAISEGSRVEEQYF
DNA: TGTGCCATCAGTGAGGGGTCCAGGGTGGAGGAGCAGTACTTC

size: NA
V: TRBV7-6
D: TRBD2
J: TRBJ2-2
CDR3: CASSLVPGTSGGANTGELFF
DNA: TGTGCCAGCAGCTTAGTACCCGGCACTAGCGGGGGGGCGAACACCGGGGAGCTGTTTTTT

size: NA
V: TRBV7-9
D: TRBD1
J: TRBJ2-3
CDR3: CASSLGQGITDTQYF
DNA: TGTGCCAGCAGCTTAGGACAGGGGATCACAGATACGCAGTATTTT

size: NA
V: TRBV6-1
D: NA
J: TRBJ2-7
CDR3: CATRLSPGDGYEQYF
DNA: TGTGCCACCAGATTGAGTCCGGGGGACGGCTACGAGCAGTACTTC

size: NA
V: TRBV11-2
D: NA
J: TRBJ1-3
CDR3: CASSLVAFSGNTIYF
DNA: TGTGCCAGCAGCTTAGTAGCGTTCTCTGGAAACACCATATATTTT

size: once
V: TRBV5-4
D: NA
J: TRBJ1-2
CDR3: CASSLRLSRSGYTF
DNA: TGTGCCAGCAGCTTGCGGCTCTCCCGGTCGGGCTACACCTTC

size: NA
V: TRBV10-3
D: NA
J: TRBJ2-3
CDR3: CAISEETDTQYF
DNA: TGTGCCATCAGTGAAGAGACAGATACGCAGTATTTT

size: NA
V: TRBV5-1
D: NA
J: TRBJ2-5
CDR3: CASSQTGNQETQYF
DNA: TGCGCCAGCAGCCAGACAGGCAATCAAGAGACCCAGTACTTC

size: NA
V: TRBV9
D: NA
J: TRBJ1-2
CDR3: CASSVWFSGRKSYGYTF
DNA: TGTGCCAGCAGCGTATGGTTCTCGGGACGAAAAAGTTATGGCTACACCTTC

size: NA
V: TRBV4-1
D: TRBD1
J: TRBJ1-2
CDR3: CASSQGPFRDRGLGYTF
DNA: TGCGCCAGCAGCCAGGGGCCCTTTCGGGACAGGGGGCTAGGCTACACCTTC

size: NA
V: TRBV27
D: NA
J: TRBJ2-6
CDR3: CASSLLPISSGANVLTF
DNA: TGTGCCAGCAGTTTGCTCCCGATAAGCTCTGGGGCCAACGTCCTGACTTTC

size: NA
V: TRBV5-4
D: NA
J: TRBJ2-1
CDR3: CASSLGVWDVNNEQFF
DNA: TGTGCCAGCAGCTTGGGTGTGTGGGACGTTAACAATGAGCAGTTCTTC

size: NA
V: TRBV9
D: NA
J: TRBJ2-2
CDR3: CASSVEVGDTGELFF
DNA: TGTGCCAGCAGCGTAGAGGTGGGCGACACCGGGGAGCTGTTTTTT

size: NA
V: TRBV6-5
D: NA
J: TRBJ2-7
CDR3: CASRDLYEQYF
DNA: TGTGCCAGCAGGGATCTCTACGAGCAGTACTTC

size: NA
V: TRBV5-6
D: NA
J: TRBJ1-2
CDR3: CASSPWRGTNYGYTF
DNA: TGTGCCAGCAGCCCCTGGCGCGGAACTAACTATGGCTACACCTTC

size: NA
V: TRBV5-1
D: NA
J: TRBJ1-3
CDR3: CASSSEAGSGNTIYF
DNA: TGCGCCAGCAGCTCGGAAGCGGGCTCTGGAAACACCATATATTTT

size: NA
V: TRBV19
D: NA
J: TRBJ1-3
CDR3: CASSISRNSGNTIYF
DNA: TGTGCCAGTAGTATCAGTAGAAACTCTGGAAACACCATATATTTT

size: NA
V: TRBV2
D: TRBD1
J: TRBJ2-1
CDR3: CASSISPGTGNPLLF
DNA: TGTGCCAGCTCGATCAGTCCCGGGACAGGGAACCCCCTTCTCTTC

size: NA
V: TRBV11-1
D: NA
J: TRBJ1-3
CDR3: CASSRGPGTIYF
DNA: TGTGCCAGCAGCCGCGGGCCCGGCACCATATATTTT

size: NA
V: TRBV14
D: TRBD2
J: TRBJ2-3
CDR3: CASSQDPLGGTDTQYF
DNA: TGTGCCAGCAGCCAAGATCCCCTGGGAGGGACAGATACGCAGTATTTT

size: NA
V: TRBV27
D: NA
J: TRBJ1-6
CDR3: CASSLQGWHSPLHF
DNA: TGTGCCAGCAGTTTACAGGGGTGGCATTCACCCCTCCACTTT

size: NA
V: TRBV4-3
D: TRBD1
J: TRBJ2-1
CDR3: CASSQEPPSWTGRTNEQFF
DNA: TGCGCCAGCAGCCAGGAACCCCCGTCGTGGACAGGGAGGACGAATGAGCAGTTCTTC